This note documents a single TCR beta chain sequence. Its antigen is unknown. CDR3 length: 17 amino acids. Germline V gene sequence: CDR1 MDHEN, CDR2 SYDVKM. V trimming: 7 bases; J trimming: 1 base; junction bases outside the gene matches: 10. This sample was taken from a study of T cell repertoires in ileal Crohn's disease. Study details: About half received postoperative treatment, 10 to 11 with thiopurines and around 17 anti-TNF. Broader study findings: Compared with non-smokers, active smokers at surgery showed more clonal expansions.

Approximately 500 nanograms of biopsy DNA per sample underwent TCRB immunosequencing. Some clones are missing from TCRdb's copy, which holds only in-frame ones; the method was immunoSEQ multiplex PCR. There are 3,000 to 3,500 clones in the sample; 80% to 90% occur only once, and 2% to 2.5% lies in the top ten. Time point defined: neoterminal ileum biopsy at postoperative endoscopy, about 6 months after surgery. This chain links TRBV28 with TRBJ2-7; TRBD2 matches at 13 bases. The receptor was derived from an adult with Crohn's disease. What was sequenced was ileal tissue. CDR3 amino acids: CASTRLAGGVESYEQYF. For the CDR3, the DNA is TGTGCCAGCACCAGACTAGCGGGAGGTGTCGAATCCTACGAGCAGTACTTC.